Following are 24 T cell receptor beta chains from one sample sequenced in a study of shared clonotypes between healthy human individuals. Here immunoSEQ multiplex PCR was the method, and the copy in TCRdb shows in-frame clones only, minus some. The table includes approximately 470,000 clones, 70% to 80% detected once. The material sequenced was PBMCs. These receptors were collected from a woman aged 35 to 49 in good health. Some clones in this sample may be carry-over from other donors' samples.

In this sample, this clone turned up once. V usage is TRBV4-1 and J usage is TRBJ1-4; 7 bases are a match to TRBD1. Trimming at V came to 3 bases and at J to 1 base, leaving 11 bases not matched to a gene. CDR1 is MGHRA, CDR2 YSYEKL, per germline. This CDR3 comprises 18 residues. The CDR3 spells CASSHRPGGVGTNEKLFF. The DNA of the CDR3 is TGCGCCAGCAGCCATAGGCCAGGGGGAGTTGGAACTAATGAAAAACTGTTTTTT.

This chain uses TRBV10-3 with TRBJ2-1; a possible D gene is TRBD2 (6 bases). The germline V and J ends were trimmed by 10 bases and 5 bases, with 18 bases remaining between them. The germline V gene encodes CDR1 ENHRY and CDR2 SYGVKD. The CDR3 is made up of 14 amino acids. The CDR3 reads CATVPGTGDNEQFF. CDR3 bases: TGTGCCACCGTACCTGGGACTGGGGACAATGAGCAGTTCTTC.

The V gene is TRBV18, the J gene TRBJ1-2; TRBD1 agrees at 10 bases. With V trimmed by 3 bases and J by 0 bases, 7 bases remained unmatched. CDR1 KGHSH and CDR2 LQKENI come from the germline V gene. This CDR3 contains 17 residues. This CDR3 reads CASSPIFGQGANYGYTF. The CDR3, as DNA: TGTGCCAGCTCACCGATATTCGGACAGGGGGCTAACTATGGCTACACCTTC.

There are a few counts of this clone. The chain has TRBV9 and TRBJ2-3; 12 bases are a match to TRBD2. In germline, CDR1 is SGDLS, CDR2 YYNGEE. V was pared by 3 bases and J by 2 bases, with 4 bases of the junction left unmatched. The CDR3 contains 16 residues. CDR3 sequence: CASSDGLAGTTDTQYF. For the CDR3, the DNA is TGTGCCAGCAGCGACGGACTAGCGGGGACCACAGATACGCAGTATTTT.

CDR3 in amino acids: CASSGGASYEQYF. In DNA form, the CDR3 reads TGTGCCAGCAGTGGCGGGGCCTCCTACGAGCAGTACTTC. The chain couples TRBV2 to TRBJ2-7; tentatively, D is TRBD2 (6 bases). The CDR3 is made up of 13 amino acids. Germline V gives CDR1 SNHLY, CDR2 FYNNEI. The V and J ends lost 4 bases and 0 bases respectively, with 7 bases between them.

A single count supports this clone. The DNA of the CDR3 is TGTGCCAGCGGGATAGCGGGAGACGAGACCCAGTACTTC. Residues: CASGIAGDETQYF. This sequence joins TRBV9 and TRBJ2-5; 9 nucleotides line up with TRBD2. J lost 5 bases, V lost 7 bases, and 6 bases had no gene match. From germline, CDR1 is SGDLS and CDR2 YYNGEE. The CDR3 extends over 13 amino acids.

The chain couples TRBV6-5 to TRBJ2-2; 7 bases fit TRBD2. Germline CDR1 and CDR2: MNHEY and SVGAGI. The CDR3 sequence is 15 residues long. The junction had 10 bases not matched to a gene; V was cut back by 8 bases and J by 4 bases. CDR3 nucleotides: TGTGCCAGCCATTGGGGGGGAGAGGGCACCGGGGAGCTGTTTTTT. Residues: CASHWGGEGTGELFF.

V is TRBV6-5 and J is TRBJ2-7; tentatively, D is TRBD2 (5 bases). The CDR3 contains 15 residues. V lost 6 bases and J lost 1, with 16 bases in between. Germline CDR1 is MNHEY and CDR2 is SVGAGI. The CDR3 here is CASRLGSADSYEQYF. The CDR3 DNA reads as TGTGCCAGCAGACTAGGATCGGCGGATTCCTACGAGCAGTACTTC.

This clone showed up just once. V usage is TRBV7-2 and J usage is TRBJ2-3; TRBD2 aligns across 10 bases. Germline V gene sequence: CDR1 SGHTA, CDR2 FQGNSA. The CDR3 loop spans 17 amino acids. With V trimmed by 3 bases and J by 2 bases, 8 bases remained unmatched. CDR3 sequence reads: CASSLAQAGGNTDTQYF. The DNA for the CDR3 is TGTGCCAGCAGCTTGGCCCAAGCGGGAGGGAACACAGATACGCAGTATTTT.

The table lists this clone with a count of one. The rearrangement uses TRBV9 and TRBJ2-5; 13 bases fit TRBD2. The V segment lost 3 bases and the J segment 9 bases; nucleotides outside the gene matches: 5. The CDR3 is 14 amino acids. Germline CDR1 and CDR2: SGDLS and YYNGEE. The CDR3 sequence is CASSEGTSGTPQYF. The CDR3, as DNA: TGTGCCAGCAGCGAGGGGACTAGCGGGACTCCCCAGTACTTC.

The chain carries TRBV19 and TRBJ2-2, with D possibly matching TRBD2 (5 bases). The CDR3 contains 12 residues. Trimming left V 3 bases short and J 6 bases short, with 5 bases between. CDR1 is LNHDA and CDR2 is SQIVND in the germline V gene (reference sequence). The CDR3 sequence is CASSISAGELFF. In DNA form, the CDR3 reads TGTGCCAGTAGTATTAGCGCCGGGGAGCTGTTTTTT.

V and J are TRBV2 and TRBJ2-3; a weak D match, TRBD1 (6 bases). The germline V gene has CDR1 SNHLY and CDR2 FYNNEI. The CDR3 has 14 residues. V was clipped by 7 bases and J by 0 bases, with 11 bases between them. The CDR3 protein is CASKGDRSTDTQYF. The CDR3, as DNA: TGTGCCAGCAAGGGGGACCGAAGCACAGATACGCAGTATTTT.

This clone showed up just a few times. J is TRBJ2-3 and V is TRBV4-1; 8 nucleotides agree with TRBD2. The CDR3 has 17 amino acids. Germline trimming cut 1 base from V and 0 bases from J; bases unmatched to any gene: 6. In germline, CDR1 is MGHRA, CDR2 YSYEKL. The chain's CDR3 is CASSQGWASGSTDTQYF. The CDR3 nucleotides are TGCGCCAGCAGCCAAGGGTGGGCTAGCGGGAGCACAGATACGCAGTATTTT.

J is TRBJ1-1 and V is TRBV5-6; D uncertain. V lost 2 bases to trimming and J lost 7 bases, with 6 bases between them. Germline V gene sequence: CDR1 SGHDT, CDR2 YYEEEE. The CDR3 is made up of 11 amino acids. CDR3: CASSFGSEAFF. DNA of the CDR3: TGTGCCAGCAGCTTTGGGAGTGAAGCTTTCTTT.

The gene calls are TRBV10-3 and TRBJ2-3, with D tentatively TRBD2 (5 bases). Trimming took off 4 bases at V and 2 bases at J, with 13 bases between the two ends. The V gene's germline CDR1 is ENHRY and CDR2 SYGVKD. The length of the CDR3 is 15 residues. The CDR3 bases are TGTGCCATCAGTGGGGGAATCGGGAACACAGATACGCAGTATTTT. Its protein is CAISGGIGNTDTQYF.

This chain links TRBV10-3 with TRBJ2-3; weak D call: TRBD1 (7 bases). Trimming stripped 4 bases from V and 6 bases from J, with 14 bases between. The CDR3 length is 14 residues. Germline CDR1 and CDR2: ENHRY and SYGVKD. The CDR3 sequence is CAISGGTAPDTQYF. CDR3 DNA: TGTGCCATCAGTGGCGGGACAGCCCCCGATACGCAGTATTTT.

The V gene is TRBV5-4, the J gene TRBJ2-2, with D perhaps TRBD2 (6 bases). Germline V gene sequence: CDR1 SGHNT, CDR2 YYREEE (reference sequence). Between the trimmed V and J ends, which lost 1 base and 3 bases, there was a span of 16 bases. There are 17 residues in the CDR3. The CDR3 DNA sequence: TGTGCCAGCAGCTTGCAAGTAGCGGCCGATCACACCGGGGAGCTGTTTTTT. Translated: CASSLQVAADHTGELFF.

The chain couples TRBV6-5 to TRBJ1-4; 7 nucleotides match TRBD1. CDR3 length: 14 amino acids. Germline CDR1 is MNHEY and CDR2 is SVGAGI. V lost 5 bases, J lost 5 bases, and 5 bases stayed unmatched. The DNA of the CDR3 is TGTGCCAGCAGTCGACAGGGAAAGAATGAAAAACTGTTTTTT. The encoded protein is CASSRQGKNEKLFF.

The chain carries TRBV30 and TRBJ2-1; D is perhaps TRBD2 (6 bases). CDR1 GTSNPN and CDR2 SVGIG come from the germline V gene (reference sequence). Trimming removed 0 bases from V and 3 bases from J, with 9 bases in between. The CDR3 extends over 14 amino acids. The CDR3 sequence is CAWSVRAGYNEQFF. The CDR3 bases are TGTGCCTGGAGTGTACGAGCGGGCTACAATGAGCAGTTCTTC.

The CDR3: CASSLERGGPSNQPQHF. The CDR3 DNA reads TGTGCCAGCAGCTTGGAGAGGGGAGGCCCAAGCAATCAGCCCCAGCATTTT. The chain recombines TRBV5-8 with TRBJ1-5, with a weak D call TRBD1 (5 bases). Germline lookup yields CDR1 SGHTS and CDR2 YDEGEE. This CDR3 contains 17 residues. V lost 0 bases, J lost 1 base, and 14 bases lay in between.

In DNA form, the CDR3 reads TGTGCCAGTAGTGGGACCCTGAACACTGAAGCTTTCTTT. Its translation: CASSGTLNTEAFF. V and J are TRBV19 and TRBJ1-1; perhaps TRBD1 as D (5 bases). The CDR3 contains 13 residues. Germline V gene lookup returns CDR1 LNHDA and CDR2 SQIVND (reference sequence). The V end was cut by 5 bases, the J end by 0 bases, with 7 bases between.

The gene calls are TRBV19 and TRBJ1-5; TRBD1 agrees at 11 bases. Germline CDR1 LNHDA, CDR2 SQIVND (reference sequence). CDR3 size: 17 residues. V lost 10 bases to trimming and J lost 0 bases; unmatched junction nucleotides: 11. For the CDR3, the DNA is TGTGCCACCCGGGACAGGGGGTTTCCATATAGCAATCAGCCCCAGCATTTT. Its protein product is CATRDRGFPYSNQPQHF.

The rearrangement uses TRBV19 and TRBJ2-2, with 12 bases lining up with TRBD2. The CDR3 runs to 19 residues. V was pared by 4 bases and J by 6 bases, with 15 bases of the junction left unmatched. Germline CDR1 and CDR2: LNHDA and SQIVND (reference sequence). The CDR3 reads CASSSERLTSGSKAGELFF. DNA of the CDR3: TGTGCCAGTAGTAGCGAAAGACTGACTAGCGGGAGTAAGGCCGGGGAGCTGTTTTTT.

V and J are TRBV2 and TRBJ2-1; D unclear. V lost 10 bases to trimming and J lost 7 bases, with 5 bases between them. The CDR3 extends over 9 amino acids. Per germline, CDR1 SNHLY and CDR2 FYNNEI. The CDR3 loop is CAIGNEQFF. In nucleotides, the CDR3 is TGTGCCATCGGGAATGAGCAGTTCTTC.